Below are 8 T cell receptor beta chains sequenced from a single sample in a study of response to subunit inactivated influenza vaccine. Via MiXCR, TCRdb re-called the RT-PCR reads, giving one row per CDR3 protein. The table includes 400,000 to 650,000 distinct CDR3 sequences, under 8.5% detected once. The sequences come from PBMCs from blood, collected roughly 24 months after vaccination. These receptors came from a man in his fifties or sixties who received an inactivated influenza vaccine.

This clonotype was observed many times. The chain couples TRBV5-1 to TRBJ2-1; D call uncertain. This CDR3 contains 12 residues. CDR1 is SGHRS, CDR2 YFSETQ, per germline. Trimming took off 3 bases at V and 7 bases at J, with 8 bases between the two ends. The CDR3 nucleotides read TGCGCCAGCAGCTCGTTACCAAATGAGCAGTTCTTC. Translated, it gives CASSSLPNEQFF.

This clonotype was counted only a few times. The chain joins TRBV29-1 to TRBJ1-2; D call uncertain. Germline V gives CDR1 SQVTM, CDR2 ANQGSEA. Trimming stripped 0 bases from V and 7 bases from J, with 12 bases between. The length of the CDR3 is 13 residues. Written as DNA, the CDR3 is TGCAGCGTTGAAGATAAGCCTGGGCTTGGCTACACCTTC. Protein product: CSVEDKPGLGYTF.

The gene calls are TRBV10-3 and TRBJ2-5, with 8 positions matching TRBD2. The CDR3 consists of 15 residues. CDR1 is ENHRY and CDR2 is SYGVKD in the germline V gene. J was trimmed by 3 bases and V by 3 bases; bases with no gene match: 6. The CDR3 region has the DNA TGTGCCATCAGTGACCTAGCGGGCCAAAAAGAGACCCAGTACTTC. Translating it yields CAISDLAGQKETQYF.

In this sample, this clonotype turned up a few times. This chain links TRBV3-1 with TRBJ2-7; possible D gene TRBD2, 5 bases. The CDR3 spans 12 residues. Germline V lookup: CDR1 LGHDT, CDR2 YNNKEL (reference sequence). With 4 bases removed from V and 3 bases from J, the gap between germline ends came to 7 bases. In DNA form, the CDR3 reads TGTGCCAGCAGCCGGGAGAGCTACGAGCAGTACTTC. Residues: CASSRESYEQYF.

The CDR3 loop reads CASSPDAYNEQFF. CDR3 DNA sequence: TGCGCCAGCAGCCCGGACGCTTACAATGAGCAGTTCTTC. The chain combines TRBV5-1 with TRBJ2-1; D gene unclear. The V end lost 4 bases, the J end lost 4 bases, and 9 bases lay between the germline ends. The CDR3 has 13 amino acids. The germline V gene has CDR1 SGHRS and CDR2 YFSETQ.

The sample holds many counts of this clonotype. The chain couples TRBV11-2 to TRBJ2-3; TRBD2 matches 13 bases. Germline CDR1 SGHAT, CDR2 FQNNGV. This CDR3 spans 17 amino acids. Germline trimming cut 5 bases from V and 5 bases from J; bases unmatched to any gene: 10. DNA for the CDR3: TGTGCCAGCAGCGGACGGACTAGCGGGAGTTCGGTAGATACGCAGTATTTT. Encoded protein: CASSGRTSGSSVDTQYF.

This clonotype was found many times. This chain joins TRBV10-2 and TRBJ1-5; possible D gene TRBD1, 6 bases. The CDR3 has 18 residues. The V gene's germline CDR1 is WSHSY and CDR2 SAAADI. Trimming took 3 bases from V and 5 from J, leaving 23 bases between them. CDR3 nucleotide sequence: TGCGCCAGCAGTGATACAGGGATAGGGGATTTTAGGTATCAGCCCCAGCATTTT. Protein product: CASSDTGIGDFRYQPQHF.

Many counts were recorded for this clonotype. The genes are TRBV7-9 and TRBJ1-1, with a possible D match to TRBD1 (5 bases). CDR3 length: 14 amino acids. Trimming took 5 bases from V and 7 from J, leaving 17 bases between them. Germline lookup yields CDR1 SEHNR and CDR2 FQNEAQ (reference sequence). The CDR3 bases are TGTGCCAGCAGCATCCGGGACGTTAGGAATGAAGCTTTCTTT. This sequence encodes CASSIRDVRNEAFF.